These 27 T cell receptor beta chains share one sample of origin, sequenced in a study of T cell responses to AZD1222 COVID-19 vaccine. The assay was immunoSEQ multiplex PCR, and TCRdb's table has in-frame clones only and misses some. The repertoire consists of 150,000 to 200,000 clones, with more than 75% occurring once and the leading ten covering about 3%. The sequencing here drew on peripheral blood, taken on day 0 of MenACWY control vaccination. The origin of the receptors is an adult in good health.

This clone was detected only a few times. The chain has TRBV2 and TRBJ1-4, with a tentative D call TRBD1 (6 bases). CDR1 is SNHLY, CDR2 FYNNEI, per germline. CDR3 length: 13 residues. The V end lost 3 bases, the J end lost 11 bases, and 13 bases lay between the germline ends. The CDR3 loop reads CASSDFDRKKLFF. The CDR3, as DNA: TGTGCCAGCAGTGATTTCGACAGGAAGAAACTGTTTTTT.

The chain links TRBV29-1 to TRBJ2-7; D possibly uses TRBD1 or TRBD2 (5 bases each). V was trimmed by 6 bases and J by 1 base, leaving 13 bases between them. CDR3 size: 13 residues. Germline CDR1 and CDR2: SQVTM and ANQGSEA. DNA for the CDR3: TGCAGCGTACAAAGGGGACCTTCCTACGAGCAGTACTTC. Translated: CSVQRGPSYEQYF.

Worth noting for this clone: This is likely a read error, given that the CDR3 carries no conserved phenylalanine or tryptophan at its end. V is TRBV19 and J is TRBJ1-3; 8 bases agree with TRBD1. After removal of 6 bases from V and 0 bases from J, the junction contained 7 bases not matched to a gene. Germline V CDR1 and CDR2: LNHDA, SQIVND (reference sequence). This CDR3 has 16 amino acids. CDR3 nucleotides: TGTGCCAGTAGGACGGGACAGGCGATCTCTGGAAACACCATATATATT. The encoded protein is CASRTGQAISGNTIYI.

In this sample, this clone turned up once. This rearrangement joins TRBV2 to TRBJ2-2; possibly TRBD1 for D (5 bases). The CDR3 extends over 14 amino acids. Germline V CDR1 and CDR2: SNHLY, FYNNEI. V dropped 7 bases and J dropped 1 base, with 10 bases sitting between them. The CDR3 region is CASTPGMNTGELFF. CDR3 sequence (DNA): TGTGCCAGCACCCCAGGGATGAACACCGGGGAGCTGTTTTTT.

This chain links TRBV19 with TRBJ2-5; D possibly corresponds to TRBD2 (6 bases). Germline loops: CDR1 LNHDA, CDR2 SQIVND (reference sequence). This CDR3 region has 16 residues. V lost 3 bases and J lost 5, with 19 bases in between. CDR3 amino acids: CASSMAGGTQGETQYF. DNA for the CDR3: TGTGCCAGTAGTATGGCAGGAGGGACCCAGGGCGAGACCCAGTACTTC.

The genes are TRBV7-3 and TRBJ1-2; maybe TRBD1 (6 bases). V was shortened by 2 bases and J by 8 bases, with 12 bases between the two germline ends. CDR1 is SGHTA and CDR2 is FQGTGA in the germline V gene. This CDR3 is 13 amino acids long. The CDR3 here is CASSLGGGQGYTF. The CDR3 DNA follows: TGTGCCAGCAGCTTAGGTGGGGGCCAGGGCTACACCTTC.

Here the CDR3 DNA reads TGTGCCAGCACCCAGACAGGGGCCGGCACTGAAGCTTTCTTT. Its translation: CASTQTGAGTEAFF. V and J are TRBV6-5 and TRBJ1-1; TRBD1 matches 8 bases. The trim removed 7 bases at V and 4 bases at J, leaving 8 bases unmatched. This CDR3 is 14 amino acids long. CDR1 and CDR2 from the germline V gene are MNHEY and SVGAGI.

The V call is TRBV6-2 or TRBV6-3, the J call TRBJ2-7; 10 bases are shared with TRBD2. This CDR3 is built from 14 residues. The germline gives CDR1 MNHEY, CDR2 SVGEGT. V trimming: 5 bases; J trimming: 6 bases; junction bases outside the gene matches: 7. The chain's CDR3 is CASSPLAGLSEQYF. The CDR3 DNA reads as TGTGCCAGCAGTCCACTAGCGGGGCTGAGCGAGCAGTACTTC.

The chain joins TRBV28 to TRBJ2-1, with D possibly matching TRBD2 (5 bases). V was trimmed by 3 bases and J by 5 bases, leaving 11 bases between them. This CDR3 comprises 14 residues. The germline V gene has CDR1 MDHEN and CDR2 SYDVKM. As DNA, the CDR3 is TGTGCCAGCAGTTTGAGCGGCACCGACAATGAGCAGTTCTTC. This sequence encodes CASSLSGTDNEQFF. The full variable domain, with the rest looked up from reference TRBV28 and TRBJ2-1, is DVKVTQSSRYLVKRTGEKVFLECVQDMDHENMFWYRQDPGLGLRLIYFSYDVKMKEKGDIPEGYSVSREKKERFSLILESASTNQTSMYLCASSLSGTDNEQFFGPGTRLTVL.

This clone has a single count. V and J are TRBV28 and TRBJ2-3; either TRBD1 or TRBD2 may fit D (6 bases each). The CDR3 spans 14 residues. The V and J ends lost 6 bases and 3 bases respectively, with 13 bases between them. Germline V gives CDR1 MDHEN, CDR2 SYDVKM. In DNA form, the CDR3 reads TGTGCCAGCAGCTCCAGGGGAGGAACAGATACGCAGTATTTT. It translates to CASSSRGGTDTQYF. Looking up the rest from reference TRBV28 and TRBJ2-3 gives the full variable domain: DVKVTQSSRYLVKRTGEKVFLECVQDMDHENMFWYRQDPGLGLRLIYFSYDVKMKEKGDIPEGYSVSREKKERFSLILESASTNQTSMYLCASSSRGGTDTQYFGPGTRLTVL.

The chain has TRBV7-3 and TRBJ1-6; maybe TRBD1 (5 bases). Trimming removed 6 bases from V and 8 bases from J, with 14 bases in between. Germline lookup yields CDR1 SGHTA and CDR2 FQGTGA. The CDR3 extends over 14 amino acids. The CDR3 coding sequence is TGTGCCAGCAGTAGCAGGGCTAAGGATTCACCCCTCCACTTT. Translation gives CASSSRAKDSPLHF.

The chain recombines TRBV30 with TRBJ2-1, with D unclear. The CDR3 contains 12 residues. Germline V lookup: CDR1 GTSNPN, CDR2 SVGIG (reference sequence). Trimming left V 2 bases short and J 10 bases short, with 12 bases between. CDR3 residues: CAWSIHPPEQFF. The CDR3 DNA sequence: TGTGCCTGGAGTATACACCCTCCGGAGCAGTTCTTC.

The chain employs TRBV4-3 and TRBJ2-7; D is ambiguous. Looked up from germline, CDR1 is LGHNA and CDR2 is YSLEER. The V and J ends lost 0 bases and 0 bases respectively, with 12 bases between them. The CDR3 extends over 16 amino acids. CDR3 sequence: CASSQDGLGLSYEQYF. The CDR3 DNA follows: TGCGCCAGCAGCCAAGATGGTTTAGGGCTCTCCTACGAGCAGTACTTC.

In its sample, this clone was seen once. V gene TRBV4-1 combines with J gene TRBJ1-4; D gene ambiguous. V gave up 1 base and J gave up 4 bases, with 7 bases separating them. The CDR3 is made up of 14 amino acids. Per the germline V gene, CDR1 is MGHRA and CDR2 is YSYEKL. The CDR3 is CASSQGLFNEKLFF. For the CDR3, the DNA is TGCGCCAGCAGCCAAGGGCTCTTTAATGAAAAACTGTTTTTT.

The chain carries TRBV10-2 and TRBJ2-5; 10 nucleotides line up with TRBD2. This CDR3 has 15 residues. CDR1 WSHSY and CDR2 SAAADI come from the germline V gene. With V trimmed by 4 bases and J by 5 bases, 7 bases remained unmatched. CDR3 DNA: TGCGCCAGCAGTGGAAGCGGGGGGGCCAGGGAGACCCAGTACTTC. This encodes CASSGSGGARETQYF.

The chain uses TRBV28 and TRBJ1-4; no definite D call. V lost 8 bases and J lost 7, with 14 bases in between. Germline CDR1 is MDHEN and CDR2 is SYDVKM. This CDR3 contains 13 residues. CDR3 in amino acids: CASRVGGAEKLFF. CDR3 nucleotide sequence: TGTGCCAGCCGGGTGGGAGGTGCTGAAAAACTGTTTTTT.

The chain employs TRBV14 and TRBJ1-4; tentatively, D is TRBD1 (5 bases). The CDR3 spans 14 residues. Looked up from germline, CDR1 is SGHDN and CDR2 is FVKESK. Trimming removed 2 bases from V and 4 bases from J, with 8 bases in between. CDR3 DNA sequence: TGTGCCAGCAGCCAACCGGGGGGTAATGAAAAACTGTTTTTT. This sequence encodes CASSQPGGNEKLFF.

Of note for this clone: The junction differs from germline at one of its ends, possibly a read error. The rearrangement uses TRBV5-8 and TRBJ1-2, with 7 nucleotides matching TRBD1. The germline CDR1 and CDR2 sequences are SGHTS and YDEGEE. This CDR3 spans 16 amino acids. The CDR3 loop is CASSLETGSVGYGYTF. DNA for the CDR3: TGTGCTAGCAGCTTGGAGACAGGGAGCGTAGGGTATGGCTACACCTTC.

The chain uses TRBV11-1 and TRBJ2-7, with 11 nucleotides matching TRBD1. The CDR3 has 15 amino acids. Per germline, CDR1 SGHAT and CDR2 FQDESV (reference sequence). Trimming cost V 0 bases and J 3 bases; bases outside gene matches: 1. CDR3 region: CASSLAGTGGYEQYF. The DNA for the CDR3 is TGTGCCAGCAGCTTAGCCGGGACAGGGGGCTACGAGCAGTACTTC.

V and J are TRBV18 and TRBJ1-2, with TRBD1 identical over 8 bases. The germline V gene encodes CDR1 KGHSH and CDR2 LQKENI. The CDR3 extends over 15 amino acids. V was clipped by 2 bases and J by 6 bases; unmatched bases: 8. CDR3 amino acids: CASSPKPRQGNGYTF. CDR3 DNA sequence: TGTGCCAGCTCACCAAAACCGCGACAGGGGAATGGCTACACCTTC.

The DNA for the CDR3 is TGTGCCAGCAGCTTAGCGGGGGGGAGCACAGATACGCAGTATTTT. Encoded protein: CASSLAGGSTDTQYF. The V and J genes are TRBV7-3 and TRBJ2-3; 9 nucleotides align to TRBD2. Trimming cost V 2 bases and J 0 bases; bases outside gene matches: 0. This CDR3 is 15 amino acids long. The germline gives CDR1 SGHTA, CDR2 FQGTGA.

The genes are TRBV5-1 and TRBJ1-1; D unresolved. This CDR3 contains 14 residues. Trimming took off 0 bases at V and 0 bases at J, with 6 bases between the two ends. Germline loops: CDR1 SGHRS, CDR2 YFSETQ. CDR3 sequence: CASSLDDLNTEAFF. The CDR3 nucleotides read TGCGCCAGCAGCTTGGACGACCTGAACACTGAAGCTTTCTTT. Full variable domain (remainder filled in from reference TRBV5-1 and TRBJ1-1): KAGVTQTPRYLIKTRGQQVTLSCSPISGHRSVSWYQQTPGQGLQFLFEYFSETQRNKGNFPGRFSGRQFSNSRSEMNVSTLELGDSALYLCASSLDDLNTEAFFGQGTRLTVV.

The genes are TRBV28 and TRBJ1-5; D ambiguous. Trimming cost V 2 bases and J 10 bases, with 12 bases left between them. CDR3 length equals 13 residues. Germline V CDR1 and CDR2: MDHEN, SYDVKM. CDR3 sequence (DNA): TGTGCCAGCAGTTTAAGGTTGGGCCATCCCCAGCATTTT. This gives the protein CASSLRLGHPQHF.

This chain links TRBV25-1 with TRBJ1-5; no clear D. Germline V gives CDR1 MGHDK, CDR2 SYGVNS. The V end was cut by 7 bases, the J end by 2 bases, with 9 bases between. The CDR3 length is 13 residues. CDR3 amino acids: CASKGLGNQPQHF. The CDR3 DNA reads as TGTGCCAGCAAAGGTCTTGGCAATCAGCCCCAGCATTTT.

This clone was counted only a few times. DNA of the CDR3: TGTGCCAGCAGCCAAGTGGGGGATCCCTACTATGGCTACACCTTC. Translation: CASSQVGDPYYGYTF. The chain carries TRBV14 and TRBJ1-2; tentative D call: TRBD1 (5 bases). Germline V gives CDR1 SGHDN, CDR2 FVKESK. V lost 1 base, J lost 3 bases, and 12 bases lay in between. CDR3 length: 15 amino acids. Filled out from reference TRBV14 and TRBJ1-2, the complete variable domain reads EAGVTQFPSHSVIEKGQTVTLRCDPISGHDNLYWYRRVMGKEIKFLLHFVKESKQDESGMPNNRFLAERTGGTYSTLKVQPAELEDSGVYFCASSQVGDPYYGYTFGSGTRLTVV.

This chain connects TRBV28 to TRBJ2-7; 8 nucleotides match TRBD1. This CDR3 has 15 amino acids. The V and J ends lost 4 bases and 4 bases, in that order; junction bases with no gene match: 9. Germline CDR1 is MDHEN and CDR2 is SYDVKM. Here the CDR3 reads CASSSLTGDEYEQYF. The CDR3 coding sequence is TGTGCCAGCAGTTCTCTGACAGGGGATGAGTACGAGCAGTACTTC.

The chain couples TRBV28 to TRBJ1-2, with 7 bases fitting TRBD1. CDR3 length: 13 amino acids. Trimming cost V 8 bases and J 7 bases; bases outside gene matches: 10. CDR1 and CDR2 (germline): MDHEN, SYDVKM. The CDR3 bases are TGTGCCAGCGCTACAGGGGTCGGTACTGGCTACACCTTC. This gives the protein CASATGVGTGYTF.